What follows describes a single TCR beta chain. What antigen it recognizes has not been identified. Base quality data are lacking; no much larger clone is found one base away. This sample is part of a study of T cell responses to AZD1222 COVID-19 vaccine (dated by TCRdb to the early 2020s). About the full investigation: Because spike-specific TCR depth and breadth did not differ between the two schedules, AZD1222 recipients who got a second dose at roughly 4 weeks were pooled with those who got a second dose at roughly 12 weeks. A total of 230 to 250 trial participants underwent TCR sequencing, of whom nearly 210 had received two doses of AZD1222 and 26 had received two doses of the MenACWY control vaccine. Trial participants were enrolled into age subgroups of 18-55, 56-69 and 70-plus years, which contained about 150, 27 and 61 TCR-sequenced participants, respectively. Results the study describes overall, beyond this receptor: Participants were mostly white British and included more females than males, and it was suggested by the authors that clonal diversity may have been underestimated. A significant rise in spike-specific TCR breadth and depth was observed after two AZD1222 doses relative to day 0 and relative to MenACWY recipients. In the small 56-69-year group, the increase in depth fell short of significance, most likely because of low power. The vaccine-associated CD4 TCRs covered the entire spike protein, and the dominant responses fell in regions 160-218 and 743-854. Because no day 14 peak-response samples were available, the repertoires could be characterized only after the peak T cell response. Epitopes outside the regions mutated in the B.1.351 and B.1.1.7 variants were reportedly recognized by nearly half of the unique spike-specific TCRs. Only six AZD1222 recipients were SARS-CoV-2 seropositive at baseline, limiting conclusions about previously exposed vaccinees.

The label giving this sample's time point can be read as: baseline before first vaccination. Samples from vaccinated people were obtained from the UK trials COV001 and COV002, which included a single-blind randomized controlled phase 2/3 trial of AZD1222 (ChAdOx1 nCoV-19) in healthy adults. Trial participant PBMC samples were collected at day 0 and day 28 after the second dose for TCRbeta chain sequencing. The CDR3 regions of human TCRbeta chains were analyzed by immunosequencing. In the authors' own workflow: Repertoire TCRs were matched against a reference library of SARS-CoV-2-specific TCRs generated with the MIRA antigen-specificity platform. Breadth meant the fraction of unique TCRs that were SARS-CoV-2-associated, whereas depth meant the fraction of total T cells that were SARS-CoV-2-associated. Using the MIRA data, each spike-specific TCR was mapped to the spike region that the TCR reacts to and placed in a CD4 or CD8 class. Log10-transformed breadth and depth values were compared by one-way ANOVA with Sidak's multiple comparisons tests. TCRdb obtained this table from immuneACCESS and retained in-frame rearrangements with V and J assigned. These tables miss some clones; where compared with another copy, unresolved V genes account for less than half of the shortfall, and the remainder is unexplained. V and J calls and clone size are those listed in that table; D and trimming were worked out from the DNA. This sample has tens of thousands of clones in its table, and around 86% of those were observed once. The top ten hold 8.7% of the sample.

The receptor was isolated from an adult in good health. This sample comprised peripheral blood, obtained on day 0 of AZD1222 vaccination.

The CDR3 is CASSVGTSGSMETQYF. The nucleotides read TGTGCCAGCAGCGTCGGGACTAGCGGGAGTATGGAGACCCAGTACTTC. Recombination joined TRBV9 with TRBJ2-5, and 14 bases in between align with TRBD2. The germline V gene gives CDR1 as SGDLS and CDR2 as YYNGEE. Here V drops 2 bases and J drops 5 bases, and the junction holds 5 bases not matched to any gene. Its CDR3 holds 16 amino acids, cysteine through phenylalanine. CDR3 DNA is the only sequence kept; it has 48 bases, read in frame from the first base.